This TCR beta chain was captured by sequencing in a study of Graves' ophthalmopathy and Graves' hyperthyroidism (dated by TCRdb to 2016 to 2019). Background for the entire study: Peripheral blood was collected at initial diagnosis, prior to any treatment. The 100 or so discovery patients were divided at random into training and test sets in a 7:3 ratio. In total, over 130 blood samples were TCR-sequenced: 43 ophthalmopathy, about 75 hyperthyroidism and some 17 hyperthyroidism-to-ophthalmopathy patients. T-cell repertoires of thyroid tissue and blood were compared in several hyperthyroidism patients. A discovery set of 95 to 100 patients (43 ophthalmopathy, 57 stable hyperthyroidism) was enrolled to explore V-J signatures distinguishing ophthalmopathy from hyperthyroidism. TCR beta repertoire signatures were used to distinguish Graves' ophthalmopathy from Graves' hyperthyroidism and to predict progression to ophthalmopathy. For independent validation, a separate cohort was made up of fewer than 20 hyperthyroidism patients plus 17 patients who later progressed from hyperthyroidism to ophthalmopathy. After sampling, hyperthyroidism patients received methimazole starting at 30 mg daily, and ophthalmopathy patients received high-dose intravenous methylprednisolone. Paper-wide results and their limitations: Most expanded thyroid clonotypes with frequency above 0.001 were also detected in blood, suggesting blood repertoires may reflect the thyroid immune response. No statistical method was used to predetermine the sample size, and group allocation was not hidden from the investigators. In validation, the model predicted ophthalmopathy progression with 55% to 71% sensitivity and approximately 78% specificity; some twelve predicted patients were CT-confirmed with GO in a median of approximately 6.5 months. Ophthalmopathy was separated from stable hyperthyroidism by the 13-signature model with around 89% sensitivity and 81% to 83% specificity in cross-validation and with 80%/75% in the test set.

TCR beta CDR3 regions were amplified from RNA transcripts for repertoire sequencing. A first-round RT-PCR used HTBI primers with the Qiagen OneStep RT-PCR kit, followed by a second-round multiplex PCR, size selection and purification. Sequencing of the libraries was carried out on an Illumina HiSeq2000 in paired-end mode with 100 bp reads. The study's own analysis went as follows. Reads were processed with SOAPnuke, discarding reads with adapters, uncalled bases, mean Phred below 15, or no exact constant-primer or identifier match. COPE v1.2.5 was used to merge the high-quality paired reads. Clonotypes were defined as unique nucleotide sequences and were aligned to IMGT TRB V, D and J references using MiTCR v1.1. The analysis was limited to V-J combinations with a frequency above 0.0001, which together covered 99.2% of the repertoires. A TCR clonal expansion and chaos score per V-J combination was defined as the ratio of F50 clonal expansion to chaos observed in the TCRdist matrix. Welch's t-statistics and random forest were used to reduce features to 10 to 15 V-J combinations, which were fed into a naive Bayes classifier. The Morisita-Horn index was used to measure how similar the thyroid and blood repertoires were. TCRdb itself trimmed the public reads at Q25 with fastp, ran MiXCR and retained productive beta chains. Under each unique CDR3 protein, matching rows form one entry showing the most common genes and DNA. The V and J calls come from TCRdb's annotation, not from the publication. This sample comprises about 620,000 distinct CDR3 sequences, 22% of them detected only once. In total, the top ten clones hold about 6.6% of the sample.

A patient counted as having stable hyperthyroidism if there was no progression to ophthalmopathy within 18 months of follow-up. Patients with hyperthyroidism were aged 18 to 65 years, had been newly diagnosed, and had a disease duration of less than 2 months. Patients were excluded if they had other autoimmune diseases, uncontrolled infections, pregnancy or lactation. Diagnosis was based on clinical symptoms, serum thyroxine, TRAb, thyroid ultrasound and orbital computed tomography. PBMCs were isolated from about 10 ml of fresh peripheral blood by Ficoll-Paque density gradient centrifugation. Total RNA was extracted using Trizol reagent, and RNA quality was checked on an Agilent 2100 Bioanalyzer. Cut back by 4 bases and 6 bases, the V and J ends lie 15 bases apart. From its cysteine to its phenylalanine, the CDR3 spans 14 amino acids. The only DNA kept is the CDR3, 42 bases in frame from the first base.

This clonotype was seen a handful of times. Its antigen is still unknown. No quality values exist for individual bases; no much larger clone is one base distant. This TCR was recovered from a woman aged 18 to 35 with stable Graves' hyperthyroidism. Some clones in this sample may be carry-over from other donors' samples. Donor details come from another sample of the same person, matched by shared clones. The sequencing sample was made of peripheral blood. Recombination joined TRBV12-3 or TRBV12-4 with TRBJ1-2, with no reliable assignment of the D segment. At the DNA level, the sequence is TGTGCCAGCAGTTCCGTTGGCCACATGCATGGCTACACCTTC. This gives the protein CASSSVGHMHGYTF.